These T cell receptor beta chains were read from a single sample in a study of T-cell reconstitution after alpha-beta-depleted transplantation in children. TCRdb reprocessed the PCR reads with MiXCR, giving one entry per CDR3 protein. The sample yields 200,000 to 300,000 distinct CDR3 sequences, around 7.8% seen once. The sequencing here drew on PBMCs, mostly from graft donor cells, taken 180 days after TCRalphabeta/CD19-depleted stem cell transplant. The receptor set was obtained from a male patient younger than 18 who had a stem cell transplant for acute lymphoblastic leukemia, so the T cells may come from the graft donor. CDR3s include the opening cysteine and the closing phenylalanine or tryptophan. A D gene is named only where the DNA matches it firmly. Only part of the rows carry a size: once, few, many, or a class if the clone is expanded.

DNA: TGTGCCAGCAGCTTAGGTGGACTTCTAAGCCGTAAAGAGACCCAGTACTTC
CDR3: CASSLGGLLSRKETQYF
V: TRBV7-9
size: many
J: TRBJ2-5
D: .

DNA: TGTGCCAGCAGTTTACGCCGAGGGGCTAGAGAGCCCGGGGAGCTGTTTTTT
CDR3: CASSLRRGAREPGELFF
V: TRBV28
size: many
J: TRBJ2-2
D: .

DNA: TGTGCCAGCAGTTTTTCCAGGGGGCTATCTAACTATGGCTACACCTTC
CDR3: CASSFSRGLSNYGYTF
V: TRBV12-3/TRBV12-4
size: many
J: TRBJ1-2
D: TRBD1

DNA: TGTGCCAGCAGCTCAGGGACCAGCTCCTACGAGCAGTACTTC
CDR3: CASSSGTSSYEQYF
V: TRBV7-3
size: many
J: TRBJ2-7
D: .

DNA: TGTGCCAGCAGTCCAGGGGTCGCAGATACGCAGTATTTT
CDR3: CASSPGVADTQYF
V: TRBV27
size: .
J: TRBJ2-3
D: .

DNA: TGTGCCAGCAGTTTAGCGCTCCTAGGGCGGTCCAATGAGCAGTTCTTC
CDR3: CASSLALLGRSNEQFF
V: TRBV12-3/TRBV12-4
size: many
J: TRBJ2-1
D: .

DNA: TGCAGCGTTGTGGAGGGGAGGGAGAATGAGCAGTTCTTC
CDR3: CSVVEGRENEQFF
V: TRBV29-1
size: many
J: TRBJ2-1
D: TRBD2

DNA: TGTGCCAGCAGTTTCGAAGAGACCCAGTACTTC
CDR3: CASSFEETQYF
V: TRBV12-3/TRBV12-4
size: many
J: TRBJ2-5
D: .

DNA: TGTGCTAGTGGTTTGGTTGCCCGGAGAGGGGCCCAAGAGACCCAGTACTTC
CDR3: CASGLVARRGAQETQYF
V: TRBV12-5
size: many
J: TRBJ2-5
D: .

DNA: TGTGCCAGCGGACAGGGGGCGATCCTCAATGAGCAGTTCTTC
CDR3: CASGQGAILNEQFF
V: TRBV12-3/TRBV12-4
size: many
J: TRBJ2-1
D: TRBD1

DNA: TGCGCCAGCAGCTTGGATAGCGGGAGCAATGAGCAGTTCTTC
CDR3: CASSLDSGSNEQFF
V: TRBV5-1
size: many
J: TRBJ2-1
D: TRBD2

DNA: TGTGCCAGCAGCTTAGAAGGGCACTCTGGAAACACCATATATTTT
CDR3: CASSLEGHSGNTIYF
V: TRBV7-9
size: many
J: TRBJ1-3
D: .

DNA: TGTGCCAGCAGCCTCCTCAAACAGGGTCTGATCCCGTACACTGAAGCTTTCTTT
CDR3: CASSLLKQGLIPYTEAFF
V: TRBV14
size: many
J: TRBJ1-1
D: .

DNA: TGTGCCAGCAGCCAGCGGCCGCGGGAGGGCCCCCTGTTCTTC
CDR3: CASSQRPREGPLFF
V: TRBV4-2
size: many
J: TRBJ2-1
D: TRBD2

DNA: TGTGCCAGCAGCGTCAACAGGAATGAGCAGTTCTTC
CDR3: CASSVNRNEQFF
V: TRBV9
size: many
J: TRBJ2-1
D: .

DNA: TGTGCCAGCGCCTGGGCCAATGAGCAGTTCTTC
CDR3: CASAWANEQFF
V: TRBV11-1
size: few
J: TRBJ2-1
D: .

DNA: TGTGCCAGCACCTCCGTGTGGCGGGGGAACACAGATACGCAGTATTTT
CDR3: CASTSVWRGNTDTQYF
V: TRBV6-5
size: .
J: TRBJ2-3
D: TRBD2

DNA: TGTGCCAGCATCCCAAACGGTGACTACGAGCAGTACTTC
CDR3: CASIPNGDYEQYF
V: TRBV7-2
size: many
J: TRBJ2-7
D: .

DNA: TGTGCCAGCAGGCGGGACACTTACACCGGGGAGCTGTTTTTT
CDR3: CASRRDTYTGELFF
V: TRBV12-3/TRBV12-4
size: many
J: TRBJ2-2
D: .

DNA: TGTGCCAGCAGCATGACAGGGACTAATTCACCCCTCCACTTT
CDR3: CASSMTGTNSPLHF
V: TRBV9
size: many
J: TRBJ1-6
D: TRBD1

DNA: TGCAGTGCTAGACGGCGGGAGCGATTCACCGGGGAGCTGTTTTTT
CDR3: CSARRRERFTGELFF
V: TRBV20-1
size: many
J: TRBJ2-2
D: TRBD2

DNA: TGTGCCAGCAGCTTACCCACAGGGCGCTACACCGGGGAGCTGTTTTTT
CDR3: CASSLPTGRYTGELFF
V: TRBV7-9
size: many
J: TRBJ2-2
D: .

DNA: TGTGCCAGCAGTGAATCTGGCGGGAGTTCAAGTGAGCAGTACTTC
CDR3: CASSESGGSSSEQYF
V: TRBV25-1
size: many
J: TRBJ2-7
D: TRBD2

DNA: TGCGCCAGCAGCTTGGGGAAGAGAAATGGCTACACCTTC
CDR3: CASSLGKRNGYTF
V: TRBV5-1
size: many
J: TRBJ1-2
D: .

DNA: TGTGCCAGCAGCCCAACGACCGCGACCCAGTACTTC
CDR3: CASSPTTATQYF
V: TRBV7-2
size: few
J: TRBJ2-5
D: .

DNA: TGTGCCAGCAGCCATACTACAGGGATGGTGGCTGGCTACACCTTC
CDR3: CASSHTTGMVAGYTF
V: TRBV14
size: many
J: TRBJ1-2
D: .